This entry lists 25 T cell receptor beta chains sequenced from one sample in a study of cytomegalovirus exposure and HLA in healthy donors. The PCR contained 60 Vbeta and 13 Jbeta primers. The repertoire was sequenced with immunoSEQ multiplex PCR; TCRdb's copy has only in-frame clones and lacks some. The top ten clones hold 1% of a sample with approximately 170,000 clones, 75% to 90% of them seen once. Source material: PBMCs. The receptors derive from a boy aged 2-9 years in good health and CMV-seronegative.

V usage is TRBV29-1 and J usage is TRBJ2-1; TRBD2 matches at 13 bases. The CDR3 is 14 residues long. From germline, CDR1 is SQVTM and CDR2 ANQGSEA. The trim removed 4 bases at V and 6 bases at J, leaving 3 bases unmatched. The CDR3 loop is CSVATSGRANEQFF. For the CDR3, the DNA is TGCAGCGTTGCAACTAGCGGGAGGGCCAATGAGCAGTTCTTC.

The chain has TRBV29-1 and TRBJ1-1; a weak D match, TRBD1 (6 bases). CDR1 is SQVTM, CDR2 ANQGSEA, per germline. Trimming removed 4 bases at V and 0 bases at J, with 12 bases between. The CDR3 spans 14 residues. CDR3 DNA: TGCAGCGTTGTGGTTACAGGGTTGAACACTGAAGCTTTCTTT. It translates to CSVVVTGLNTEAFF. The full variable domain, rest sourced from reference TRBV29-1 and TRBJ1-1, is SAVISQKPSRDICQRGTSLTIQCQVDSQVTMMFWYRQQPGQSLTLIATANQGSEATYESGFVIDKFPISRPNLTFSTLTVSNMSPEDSSIYLCSVVVTGLNTEAFFGQGTRLTVV.

This chain links TRBV10-1 with TRBJ2-1; 12 bases match TRBD2. Germline lookup yields CDR1 WNHNN and CDR2 SYGVQD (reference sequence). The trim removed 4 bases at V and 7 bases at J, leaving 2 bases unmatched. This CDR3 is 14 amino acids long. This CDR3 reads CASSASGGANEQFF. CDR3 sequence (DNA): TGCGCCAGCAGTGCTAGCGGGGGGGCGAATGAGCAGTTCTTC.

The J gene is TRBJ2-7, the V gene TRBV6-1, with D hard to call. Trimming stripped 2 bases from V and 6 bases from J, with 5 bases between. CDR1 and CDR2 from the germline V gene are MNHNS and SASEGT. The CDR3 spans 11 residues. The CDR3, as DNA: TGTGCCAGCAGTGAACCGTCCGAGCAGTACTTC. Translation gives CASSEPSEQYF.

V is TRBV11-2 and J is TRBJ2-7, with D perhaps matching TRBD1 (5 bases). CDR3 length: 17 residues. Germline V gene lookup returns CDR1 SGHAT and CDR2 FQNNGV. V was cut by 6 bases and J by 0 bases, with 21 bases left in between. CDR3 sequence (DNA): TGTGCCAGCAGAAGGGGATCGACGACGGGCGACTCCTACGAGCAGTACGTC. Its translation is CASRRGSTTGDSYEQYV.

The genes are TRBV5-1 and TRBJ2-3; no clear D gene. The V end lost 4 bases, the J end lost 0 bases, and 12 bases lay between the germline ends. The germline V gene encodes CDR1 SGHRS and CDR2 YFSETQ. This CDR3 has 15 amino acids. For the CDR3, the DNA is TGCGCCAGCAGCCTCCTAGGAGTGAGCACAGATACGCAGTATTTT. It encodes CASSLLGVSTDTQYF.

The J gene is TRBJ1-2, the V gene TRBV11-2, with TRBD1 matching 7 bases. The CDR3 length is 16 residues. Germline CDR1 and CDR2: SGHAT and FQNNGV. V trimming: 5 bases; J trimming: 3 bases; junction bases outside the gene matches: 12. CDR3 DNA: TGTGCCAGCAGCCCGACAGGGTTAAACGTGGACTATGGCTACACCTTC. It specifies CASSPTGLNVDYGYTF. Drawing the rest from reference TRBV11-2 and TRBJ1-2, the complete variable domain is EAGVAQSPRYKIIEKRQSVAFWCNPISGHATLYWYQQILGQGPKLLIQFQNNGVVDDSQLPKDRFSAERLKGVDSTLKIQPAKLEDSAVYLCASSPTGLNVDYGYTFGSGTRLTVV.

CDR3 nucleotide sequence: TGTGCCAGCAGCGAAGCGGGAACGACAGATACGCAGTATTTT. Its protein is CASSEAGTTDTQYF. V is TRBV6-4 and J is TRBJ2-3; 7 bases are a match to TRBD2. Per the germline V gene, CDR1 is MRHNA and CDR2 is SNTAGT. CDR3 length equals 14 residues. The V and J ends lost 6 bases and 3 bases, in that order; junction bases with no gene match: 6.

The V call is TRBV6-1, the J call TRBJ1-2, with D possibly being TRBD1 (5 bases). The CDR3 sequence is 14 residues long. V was trimmed by 4 bases and J by 3 bases, leaving 12 bases between them. Germline V gene lookup returns CDR1 MNHNS and CDR2 SASEGT. CDR3 region: CASSGRRGHYGYTF. The DNA of the CDR3 is TGTGCCAGCAGTGGCCGGAGGGGACACTATGGCTACACCTTC.

The rearrangement joins TRBV10-2 to TRBJ1-1, with 10 bases matching TRBD1. CDR1 is WSHSY and CDR2 is SAAADI in the germline V gene. The CDR3 totals 15 residues. After removal of 5 bases from V and 5 bases from J, the junction contained 8 bases not matched to a gene. The CDR3 nucleotides read TGCGCCAGCAGTCTCCGGACAGGGGGAGGGACTGAAGCTTTCTTT. Its translation is CASSLRTGGGTEAFF.

The chain recombines TRBV18 with TRBJ2-7; D perhaps matches TRBD1 (6 bases). CDR1 and CDR2 (germline): KGHSH, LQKENI. V was clipped by 6 bases and J by 8 bases, with 17 bases between them. The CDR3 sequence is 13 residues long. CDR3 protein: CASSPHKGDQQYV. CDR3 in DNA: TGTGCCAGCTCGCCGCATAAGGGGGACCAGCAGTACGTC.

The CDR3 reads CASSDVGLAGQETQYF. CDR3 sequence (DNA): TGTGCCAGCAGTGACGTGGGACTAGCGGGGCAAGAGACCCAGTACTTC. The genes are TRBV25-1 and TRBJ2-5, with TRBD2 matching over 13 bases. Trimming at V came to 3 bases and at J to 2 bases, leaving 3 bases not matched to a gene. This CDR3 is built from 16 residues. Germline-derived CDR1 and CDR2 are MGHDK and SYGVNS.

The V gene is TRBV5-1, the J gene TRBJ2-2; 7 bases map to TRBD2. The germline CDR1 and CDR2 sequences are SGHRS and YFSETQ. This CDR3 comprises 15 residues. Losses at the gene ends were 1 base for V and 5 bases for J; bases not matched to a gene: 5. CDR3: CASSLSGVSTGELFF. CDR3 sequence (DNA): TGCGCCAGCAGCTTGAGCGGGGTTAGTACCGGGGAGCTGTTTTTT.

The rearrangement links TRBV23-1 to TRBJ2-3; 14 positions agree with TRBD2. TRBV23-1 is an ORF; its function is uncertain. The CDR3 loop spans 17 amino acids. With V trimmed by 3 bases and J by 4 bases, 6 bases remained unmatched. The CDR3 sequence: CASSQGLAGAPADTQYF. The CDR3 DNA sequence: TGCGCCAGCAGTCAGGGACTAGCGGGAGCGCCGGCAGATACGCAGTATTTT.

In its sample, this clone was seen a few times. This chain links TRBV2 with TRBJ1-2, with a tentative D call TRBD1 (5 bases). The CDR3 loop spans 11 amino acids. Trimming stripped 6 bases from V and 6 bases from J, with 8 bases between. Germline CDR1 reads SNHLY; CDR2 reads FYNNEI. This CDR3 is CASRTVDGYTF. The CDR3 DNA sequence: TGTGCCAGCAGGACAGTTGATGGCTACACCTTC.

The CDR3 region is CASGGLTDTQYF. The CDR3 bases are TGTGCGTCCGGAGGCCTCACAGATACGCAGTATTTT. This sequence joins TRBV6-5 and TRBJ2-3, with D perhaps TRBD2 (5 bases). CDR3 length: 12 residues. Germline lookup yields CDR1 MNHEY and CDR2 SVGAGI.

V usage is TRBV5-1 and J usage is TRBJ1-3; TRBD1 might be the D (6 bases). With 0 bases removed from V and 0 bases from J, the gap between germline ends came to 10 bases. From germline, CDR1 is SGHRS and CDR2 YFSETQ. This CDR3 has 16 amino acids. In DNA, the CDR3 is TGCGCCAGCAGCTTGGACCAGGGGAGCTCTGGAAACACCATATATTTT. Protein product: CASSLDQGSSGNTIYF.

This clone was recorded only once. The chain links TRBV14 to TRBJ2-7, with TRBD2 matching 10 bases. The V gene end was trimmed by 4 bases and the J gene end by 6 bases; junction bases not matched to a gene: 9. This CDR3 is built from 15 residues. Germline CDR1 SGHDN, CDR2 FVKESK. The CDR3 region has the DNA TGTGCCAGCAGCCTGACTAGCGGGCCCCTCTCCGAGCAGTACGTC. It specifies CASSLTSGPLSEQYV.

The chain joins TRBV5-4 to TRBJ2-2; TRBD1 aligns across 7 bases. The trim removed 4 bases at V and 1 base at J, leaving 19 bases unmatched. The CDR3 is 20 amino acids. Germline V gene sequence: CDR1 SGHNT, CDR2 YYREEE (reference sequence). In DNA, the CDR3 is TGTGCCAGCAGCCACGCACCGACAGGGATGGGATTACGGAACACCGGGGAGCTGTTTTTT. Translation: CASSHAPTGMGLRNTGELFF.

CDR3 in amino acids: CASSPTGNGYTF. CDR3 coding DNA: TGCGCCAGCAGCCCGACAGGGAATGGCTACACCTTC. This rearrangement joins TRBV5-1 to TRBJ1-2; 7 bases are shared with TRBD1. The CDR3 length is 12 residues. CDR1 is SGHRS, CDR2 YFSETQ, per germline. The junction had 3 bases not matched to a gene; V was cut back by 4 bases and J by 6 bases.

There are a few counts of this clone. The J gene is TRBJ2-7, the V gene TRBV5-1; D is uncertain. The CDR3 is 13 residues long. V gave up 4 bases and J gave up 6 bases, with 14 bases separating them. CDR1 is SGHRS and CDR2 is YFSETQ in the germline V gene. CDR3 residues: CASSPQRTGEQYF. CDR3 DNA: TGCGCCAGCAGCCCCCAACGTACGGGCGAGCAGTACTTC.

The chain carries TRBV6-4 and TRBJ1-6, with unresolved D. Trimming removed 2 bases from V and 0 bases from J, with 14 bases in between. The germline gives CDR1 MRHNA, CDR2 SNTAGT. CDR3 size: 18 residues. The chain's CDR3 is CASSDARDQSSYNSPLHF. In nucleotides, the CDR3 is TGTGCCAGCAGTGACGCGAGGGATCAAAGCTCCTATAATTCACCCCTCCACTTT.

This clone was counted a single time. The chain joins TRBV7-9 to TRBJ2-3; 10 nucleotides line up with TRBD1. The CDR3 loop spans 15 amino acids. The V segment lost 5 bases and the J segment 3 bases; nucleotides outside the gene matches: 5. Germline V gives CDR1 SEHNR, CDR2 FQNEAQ (reference sequence). CDR3 protein: CASSPDRGPTDTQYF. For the CDR3, the DNA is TGTGCCAGCAGCCCCGACAGGGGGCCTACAGATACGCAGTATTTT.

This chain joins TRBV19 and TRBJ2-7; 7 bases align to TRBD1. V trimming: 1 base; J trimming: 2 bases; junction bases outside the gene matches: 2. Germline-derived CDR1 and CDR2 are LNHDA and SQIVND (reference sequence). The CDR3 consists of 14 residues. The CDR3, as DNA: TGTGCCAGTAGTATAGGTGACAGGGCCTACGAGCAGTACTTC. It codes for CASSIGDRAYEQYF.

The gene calls are TRBV6-1 and TRBJ2-5; 8 positions agree with TRBD1. The CDR3 is made up of 15 amino acids. V shed 0 bases and J 4 bases; nucleotides not matched to a gene: 4. CDR1 is MNHNS, CDR2 SASEGT, per germline. The CDR3 region is CASSEARGRGETQYF. The DNA of the CDR3 is TGTGCCAGCAGTGAAGCCAGGGGGCGCGGAGAGACCCAGTACTTC.